The 21 T cell receptor beta chains below all came from one sample that was sequenced in a study of T cell repertoires in cytomegalovirus infection (dated by TCRdb to about 2019). This sample was sequenced with an Illumina HiSeq 1500. TCRdb's own reprocessing of the public reads used fastp at Q25 and MiXCR and kept productive beta chains. Each entry is one CDR3 protein sequence, shown with its most common DNA and genes. A total of fewer than 1,000,000 distinct CDR3 sequences appear in this sample, 25% to 40% of them only once. The top ten clones comprise roughly an eighth of the sample. Per the publication, the treatment or condition label means: in vitro stimulation with specific CMV peptide epitopes to enrich CMV-specific T cells. Their specific antigens are unknown. Sequenced here: cultured CD8+ T cells from PBMCs, sampled from culture after CMV antigen stimulation. The receptor set was obtained from a human donor in good health (CMV status not recorded). Some clones in this sample may be carry-over from other donors' samples.

This clonotype showed up just a few times. The V call is TRBV7-6, the J call TRBJ1-4; 7 bases fit TRBD1. In germline, CDR1 is SGHVS, CDR2 FNYEAQ. With V trimmed by 5 bases and J by 7 bases, 7 bases remained unmatched. The CDR3 has 14 residues. This CDR3 is CASSKGQRSEKLFF. The CDR3 coding sequence is TGTGCCAGCAGCAAGGGACAGAGAAGTGAAAAACTGTTTTTT.

There are many counts of this clonotype. V gene TRBV7-6 combines with J gene TRBJ2-1, with 7 bases fitting TRBD2. Germline CDR1 is SGHVS and CDR2 is FNYEAQ. The CDR3 is 17 residues long. J was trimmed by 2 bases and V by 1 base; bases with no gene match: 8. CDR3 region: CASSLEVPAGPYNEQFF. DNA for the CDR3: TGTGCCAGCAGCTTAGAAGTTCCAGCGGGACCCTACAATGAGCAGTTCTTC.

There are many counts of this clonotype. The chain has TRBV7-6 and TRBJ1-1, with D hard to call. Germline assignment: CDR1 SGHVS and CDR2 FNYEAQ. The CDR3 sequence is 13 residues long. Trimming shortened V by 3 bases and J by 7 bases, and 12 bases separated the two germline ends. The CDR3 here is CASSFAEYNEAFF. CDR3 nucleotides: TGTGCCAGCAGCTTCGCCGAGTACAATGAAGCTTTCTTT. Together with reference TRBV7-6 and TRBJ1-1, the CDR3 gives the full variable domain: GAGVSQSPRYKVTKRGQDVALRCDPISGHVSLYWYRQALGQGPEFLTYFNYEAQQDKSGLPNDRFSAERPEGSISTLTIQRTEQRDSAMYRCASSFAEYNEAFFGQGTRLTVV.

The chain has TRBV27 and TRBJ2-5; TRBD2 matches at 14 bases. Germline loops: CDR1 MNHEY, CDR2 SMNVEV (reference sequence). The junction had 3 bases not matched to a gene; V was cut back by 1 base and J by 5 bases. CDR3 size: 16 residues. DNA of the CDR3: TGTGCCAGCAGTTTATTAGGGACTAGCGGGGGTGAGACCCAGTACTTC. This gives the protein CASSLLGTSGGETQYF.

This clonotype was observed a few times. This chain joins TRBV4-1 and TRBJ2-1; D unresolved. The CDR3 is made up of 14 amino acids. CDR1 is MGHRA and CDR2 is YSYEKL in the germline V gene. V was trimmed by 4 bases and J by 8 bases, leaving 15 bases between them. In DNA, the CDR3 is TGCGCCAGCAGCCTCAAGATACTTGTTGATGAGCAGTTCTTC. Translated: CASSLKILVDEQFF.

The V and J genes are TRBV4-3 and TRBJ2-3; the match to TRBD2 covers 8 bases. V trimming: 0 bases; J trimming: 5 bases; junction bases outside the gene matches: 7. The germline V gene encodes CDR1 LGHNA and CDR2 YSLEER. This CDR3 region has 16 residues. The CDR3 bases are TGCGCCAGCAGCCAAGATCCTTCGGGGGGGGGAGATACGCAGTATTTT. Its translation: CASSQDPSGGGDTQYF.

This clonotype was counted a few times. The chain couples TRBV6-1 to TRBJ2-7, with a possible D match to TRBD1 (6 bases). Germline values: CDR1 MNHNS, CDR2 SASEGT. The CDR3 runs to 16 residues. Trimming cost V 7 bases and J 4 bases, with 23 bases left between them. The CDR3: CASTFSGSTGYYEQYV. The CDR3, as DNA: TGTGCCAGCACCTTTTCAGGATCCACAGGGTATTACGAGCAGTACGTC.

The CDR3, as DNA: TGTGCCAGCAGCTTAGCTCGGGGAGACTCCTACAATGAGCAGTTCTTC. It encodes CASSLARGDSYNEQFF. The chain combines TRBV7-6 with TRBJ2-1; perhaps TRBD2 as D (5 bases). V lost 0 bases, J lost 0 bases, and 9 bases lay in between. The germline V gene has CDR1 SGHVS and CDR2 FNYEAQ. The CDR3 covers 16 residues.

The chain recombines TRBV2 with TRBJ2-1, with 7 bases identical to TRBD1. This CDR3 region has 21 residues. Trimming cost V 2 bases and J 3 bases; bases outside gene matches: 22. CDR1 SNHLY and CDR2 FYNNEI come from the germline V gene. In DNA form, the CDR3 reads TGTGCCAGCAGTGAAATGCTGAGAACCAAAGGACAGGTATACTTCTACAATGAGCAGTTCTTC. It specifies CASSEMLRTKGQVYFYNEQFF.

The rearrangement links TRBV7-6 to TRBJ2-7; 12 positions match TRBD2. CDR3 size: 19 residues. V shed 2 bases, J shed 4 bases, and the junction held 15 bases outside the gene matches. Germline V gives CDR1 SGHVS, CDR2 FNYEAQ. The DNA of the CDR3 is TGTGCCAGCAGCTTATACTGGGCTAGCGGGGGGGCTTCCTCATACGAGCAGTACGTC. Protein sequence: CASSLYWASGGASSYEQYV.

This clonotype was seen repeatedly, ten times or more. The V gene is TRBV4-3, the J gene TRBJ1-1, with TRBD1 as a possible D gene (5 bases). The CDR3 runs 14 residues. The germline V gene encodes CDR1 LGHNA and CDR2 YSLEER. Between the trimmed V and J ends, which lost 0 bases and 1 base, there was a span of 6 bases. In nucleotides, the CDR3 is TGCGCCAGCAGCCAAGAGGGGCGGAACACTGAAGCTTTCTTT. Amino acids: CASSQEGRNTEAFF.

The chain employs TRBV7-6 and TRBJ2-1; TRBD2 is a possible D gene (5 bases). The germline gives CDR1 SGHVS, CDR2 FNYEAQ. The CDR3 loop spans 14 amino acids. V shed 8 bases and J shed 5 bases, with 16 bases lying between them. CDR3 protein: CASHARTGNNEQFF. The DNA of the CDR3 is TGTGCCAGCCATGCGAGGACTGGGAACAATGAGCAGTTCTTC.

In this sample, this clonotype turned up a few times. The J gene is TRBJ2-2, the V gene TRBV15, with 9 bases identical to TRBD1. Losses at the gene ends were 4 bases for V and 3 bases for J; bases not matched to a gene: 15. CDR3 length: 19 residues. Germline assignment: CDR1 LNHNV and CDR2 YYDKDF (reference sequence). The CDR3 is CATSILSTGQGVDTGELFF. The CDR3 nucleotides are TGTGCCACCAGCATTCTCTCGACGGGACAGGGTGTCGACACCGGGGAGCTGTTTTTT.

This clonotype was counted only a few times. The chain links TRBV7-9 to TRBJ2-2; tentatively, D is TRBD1 (6 bases). Per the germline V gene, CDR1 is SEHNR and CDR2 is FQNEAQ (reference sequence). This CDR3 region has 17 residues. V dropped 5 bases and J dropped 5 bases, with 21 bases sitting between them. CDR3 in DNA: TGTGCCAGCAGCAAAAGTGGGGGACAATGGTTAACCGGGGAGCTGTTTTTT. It specifies CASSKSGGQWLTGELFF.

This clonotype occurred a few times. V usage is TRBV19 and J usage is TRBJ2-3; tentatively, D is TRBD2 (5 bases). Germline CDR1 is LNHDA and CDR2 is SQIVND (reference sequence). CDR3 length equals 15 residues. V lost 9 bases, J lost 4 bases, and 20 bases lay in between. CDR3 amino acids: CASHHFGGNPDTQYF. CDR3 bases: TGTGCCAGCCACCATTTTGGAGGAAATCCAGATACGCAGTATTTT.

The genes are TRBV6-2 or TRBV6-3 and TRBJ2-7; either TRBD1 or TRBD2 may fit D (6 bases each). CDR3 size: 14 residues. Trimming removed 2 bases from V and 2 bases from J, with 10 bases in between. CDR1 and CDR2 from the germline V gene are MNHEY and SVGEGT. The CDR3 region has the DNA TGTGCCAGCAGTTACGCCGGGGGCCCCTACGAGCAGTACGTC. Translation: CASSYAGGPYEQYV.

Only a few counts were recorded for this clonotype. The chain joins TRBV12-3 or TRBV12-4 to TRBJ1-1; D may be TRBD1 (5 bases). Trimming shortened V by 2 bases and J by 2 bases, and 12 bases separated the two germline ends. This CDR3 is 15 amino acids long. Here the CDR3 reads CASSLRPGGNTEAFF. CDR3 DNA sequence: TGTGCCAGCAGTTTACGCCCTGGGGGTAACACTGAAGCTTTCTTT.

This clonotype was counted many times. The rearrangement joins TRBV7-8 to TRBJ2-1; 7 bases align to TRBD2. Trimming took 6 bases from V and 2 from J; bases not matched to a gene: 7. The germline gives CDR1 SGHVS, CDR2 FQNEAQ. The CDR3 is 15 residues long. The CDR3 region is CASSLSGKTYNEQFF. CDR3 bases: TGTGCCAGCAGTTTGAGCGGGAAGACCTACAATGAGCAGTTCTTC.

This clonotype appeared a few times. This chain joins TRBV6-1 and TRBJ1-1, with 8 positions matching TRBD1. J lost 5 bases, V lost 6 bases, and 8 bases had no gene match. Germline V gene lookup returns CDR1 MNHNS and CDR2 SASEGT. The CDR3 has 14 amino acids. CDR3 sequence reads: CASSAGTGMTEAFF. CDR3 nucleotide sequence: TGTGCCAGCAGCGCCGGGACAGGAATGACTGAAGCTTTCTTT.

Concerning this clonotype itself: The germline gene is not matched at one end of the junction; a read error may be the cause. The rearrangement uses TRBV20-1 and TRBJ1-2; tentatively, D is TRBD1 (5 bases). This CDR3 spans 14 amino acids. The germline CDR1 and CDR2 sequences are DFQATT and SNEGSKA (reference sequence). The CDR3 coding sequence is TGCAGTGCTTACCCTCGACAGTCTAACTATGACTACACCTTC. Its protein is CSAYPRQSNYDYTF.

The genes are TRBV4-1 and TRBJ2-2; a weak D match, TRBD2 (6 bases). The CDR3 is 16 residues long. Trimming took off 2 bases at V and 6 bases at J, with 16 bases between the two ends. CDR1 and CDR2 (germline): MGHRA, YSYEKL. CDR3: CASSQLSGTGSGELFF. The CDR3 DNA sequence: TGCGCCAGCAGCCAACTCTCCGGGACTGGGTCCGGGGAGCTGTTTTTT.